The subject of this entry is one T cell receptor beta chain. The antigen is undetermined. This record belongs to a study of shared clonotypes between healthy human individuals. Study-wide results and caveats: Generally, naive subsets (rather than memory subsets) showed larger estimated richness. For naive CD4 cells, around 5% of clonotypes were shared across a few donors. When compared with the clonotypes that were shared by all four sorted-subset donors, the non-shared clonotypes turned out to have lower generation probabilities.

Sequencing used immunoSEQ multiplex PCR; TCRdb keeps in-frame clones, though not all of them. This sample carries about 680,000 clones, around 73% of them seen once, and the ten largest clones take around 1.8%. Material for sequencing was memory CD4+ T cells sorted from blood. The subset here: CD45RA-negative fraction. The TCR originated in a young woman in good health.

CDR3 sequence reads: CASSIVAATGNEQFF. The CDR3 DNA follows: TGTGCCAGTAGTATAGTAGCTGCGACGGGTAATGAGCAGTTCTTC. This chain connects TRBV19 to TRBJ2-1; D gene uncertain. Trimming left V 1 base short and J 7 bases short, with 14 bases between. The CDR3 consists of 15 residues. Germline V gene data show CDR1 as LNHDA and CDR2 as SQIVND (reference sequence).